Listed below are T cell receptor beta chains from one sample, sequenced in a study of cytomegalovirus exposure and HLA in healthy donors. Sequencing used immunoSEQ multiplex PCR; TCRdb keeps in-frame clones, though not all of them. The data hold approximately 170,000 clones, with around 70% observed a single time. The specimen sequenced was PBMCs. Receptors were obtained from a man between 18 and 29 years old in good health and CMV-seropositive. Each CDR3 is given without its conserved first and last residue.

TRBV7-9,ASSSRGGETQY
TRBV5-1,ASSEIQETQY
TRBV29-1,SVAGQGSTDTQY
TRBV19,ASSPTGVREETQY
TRBV10-3,AIRPGTSGLGGGYNEQF
TRBV4-1,ASSQDTRGYQPQH
TRBV7-2,ASSGGQGPEAF
TRBV5-6,ASGFGTGAGGELF
TRBV7-8,ASSLAPLAAYNEQF
TRBV5-1,ASSPGIAGEIGFTGELF
TRBV19,ASTDRARVTEAF
TRBV27,ASDRGSSGANVLT
TRBV10-1,ASSGVTSGPYQETQY
TRBV4-1,ASSPQGAGDRVRETQY
TRBV6-6,ASSSPRTGLNTEAF
TRBV28,ASSNIRGTGTLAKNIQY
TRBV19,ASSSQGAANQPQH
TRBV10-3,AISESRLGGLF
TRBV4-1,ASSQTGHSNQPQH
TRBV6-1,ASREQGMEGKLF
TRBV5-1,ASSLLDRVGTEAF
TRBV5-1,ASSLAGTIGDEQF
TRBV5-4,ASGLTGESTDTQY
TRBV2,ASGDRTGANVLT
TRBV5-4,ASSSDTGELF
TRBV14,ASSQAGGGGNEQF
TRBV6-1,AHSGRNYNEQF
TRBV25-1,ASSNEQGDYGYT
TRBV30,AWRDRGQYPNEKLF
TRBV6-1,ASSLTRDIFGAF
TRBV5-1,ASSLTWEETQY
TRBV28,ASSLRGGEQF
TRBV6-1,ASSGQGGKTQY
TRBV2,ASSRLAERDTQY
TRBV19,ASSYRQGAVNEKLF
TRBV5-1,ASSLGYGGGNQPQH
TRBV5-4,ASSSRTGNNEQF
TRBV30,AWRGDRGVFNYGYT
TRBV7-9,ASSLGGAEAF
TRBV28,ASSLASGQGDNEQF
TRBV28,ASSLGHTGELF
TRBV6-1,ASSEARGSGQPQH
TRBV7-8,ASSLGRLAVYNEQF
TRBV7-9,ASSLATGGNQPQH
TRBV10-3,AIRGDNYGYT
TRBV30,AWESGRSTDTQY
TRBV7-9,ASSPYTGLNTEAF
TRBV6-4,ASSRTSGSQETQY
TRBV4-2,ASSLAYQSGTGELF
TRBV6-1,ASRPRSGIDTQY
TRBV5-4,ASSRRQSSNTEAF
TRBV5-4,ASSSGTVYGYT
TRBV11-2,ASSIQRLAGTDTQY
TRBV6-5,ASSYGGAGQPQH
TRBV5-4,ASSSPLGANTEAF
TRBV11-2,ASSLDQGLLGPYNEQF
TRBV19,ASSPRGRNNEQF
TRBV2,ASSVDRAIGNTIY
TRBV6-6,ASSYSTGFT